Listed here are 9 T cell receptor beta chains from one sample, sequenced in a study of beta chain features in type 1 diabetes. Expressed TCRB transcripts were sequenced because the isolated RNA had all been reverse transcribed beforehand. Produced via immunoSEQ multiplex PCR; TCRdb's table is partial and in-frame only. In the table there are nearly 350,000 clones, 7% to 10% of which are singletons. Study-level results: TCRB CDR3s from Type 1 diabetes patients were moderately but significantly shorter in all four CD4+ subsets.

What these receptors recognize is not known. Sequencing used central memory CD4+ T cells from blood. These receptors originate from a man aged 25-45 years with type 1 diabetes.

This clone was recorded a few times. The chain joins TRBV29-1 to TRBJ2-5; D ambiguous. Trimming took 3 bases from V and 2 from J, leaving 10 bases between them. The CDR3 is 13 amino acids. Per germline, CDR1 SQVTM and CDR2 ANQGSEA. The CDR3 DNA follows: TGCAGCGTTGACCTAGGGCGGCAAGAGACCCAGTACTTC. It is translated as CSVDLGRQETQYF.

This clone occurred many times. This chain uses TRBV18 with TRBJ1-1; D perhaps matches TRBD1 (6 bases). V was shortened by 10 bases and J by 0 bases, with 15 bases between the two germline ends. The CDR3 consists of 14 residues. From germline, CDR1 is KGHSH and CDR2 LQKENI. This CDR3 is CATRGPGVNTEAFF. The CDR3 bases are TGTGCCACTCGGGGCCCAGGGGTGAACACTGAAGCTTTCTTT.

At least ten counts were recorded for this clone. The CDR3 DNA follows: TGTGCCAGCAGCCCGGGACTCCTTAGGAGCGGGGAGCTGTTTTTT. Translating gives CASSPGLLRSGELFF. The rearrangement uses TRBV7-2 and TRBJ2-2, with a tentative D call TRBD2 (6 bases). The CDR3 length is 15 residues. V gave up 5 bases and J gave up 7 bases, with 17 bases separating them. Germline V gene lookup returns CDR1 SGHTA and CDR2 FQGNSA. The variable domain in full, completed from reference TRBV7-2 and TRBJ2-2, reads GAGVSQSPSNKVTEKGKDVELRCDPISGHTALYWYRQSLGQGLEFLIYFQGNSAPDKSGLPSDRFSAERTGGSVSTLTIQRTQQEDSAVYLCASSPGLLRSGELFFGEGSRLTVL.

In its sample, this clone was seen a few times. The chain recombines TRBV7-7 with TRBJ2-1; 10 bases agree with TRBD2. V lost 1 base and J lost 13; bases outside the gene matches: 4. CDR1 and CDR2 (germline): SSHAT, FNYEAQ (reference sequence). The CDR3 length is 13 residues. CDR3 bases: TGTGCCAGCAGCTTAGAGCGGGGGGGCGAACAGTTCTTC. Translated, it gives CASSLERGGEQFF.

The genes are TRBV13 and TRBJ2-7, with a possible D match to TRBD2 (5 bases). V gave up 4 bases and J gave up 3 bases, with 13 bases separating them. The germline V gene has CDR1 PRHDT and CDR2 FYEKMQ (reference sequence). CDR3 length: 14 residues. The DNA of the CDR3 is TGTGCCAGCAGCTCGATCGGGAAGGGCTACGAGCAGTACTTC. Its protein is CASSSIGKGYEQYF.

This chain joins TRBV6-6 and TRBJ2-3; D uncertain. Germline CDR1 reads MNHNY; CDR2 reads SVGAGI (reference sequence). The CDR3 is 14 amino acids. The ends were cut back, 2 bases at V and 0 bases at J, with 6 bases in the middle. DNA for the CDR3: TGTGCCAGCAGTTACATATCTAGCACAGATACGCAGTATTTT. This sequence encodes CASSYISSTDTQYF.

The chain uses TRBV5-4 and TRBJ2-3; D unclear. Germline V gene sequence: CDR1 SGHNT, CDR2 YYREEE (reference sequence). The CDR3 loop spans 13 amino acids. V lost 0 bases and J 4 bases, leaving 6 bases between the germline ends. The CDR3 nucleotides are TGTGCCAGCAGCTTGGATCGGCCAGATACGCAGTATTTT. Translation: CASSLDRPDTQYF.

The V gene is TRBV7-2, the J gene TRBJ2-7; D uncertain. CDR1 and CDR2 (germline): SGHTA, FQGNSA. The CDR3 has 13 amino acids. With 5 bases removed from V and 7 bases from J, the gap between germline ends came to 15 bases. The DNA of the CDR3 is TGTGCCAGCAGCCCAAAGGCCGCTCTAGAGCAGTACTTC. Amino acids: CASSPKAALEQYF.

This clone was found many times. The chain recombines TRBV18 with TRBJ1-1; 8 bases line up with TRBD1. With 8 bases clipped from V and 3 bases from J, the junction kept 8 bases outside the gene matches. This CDR3 comprises 14 residues. CDR1 is KGHSH, CDR2 LQKENI, per germline. CDR3 coding DNA: TGTGCCAGCCGGCGTTTGACAGGGGACACTGAAGCTTTCTTT. Protein: CASRRLTGDTEAFF.